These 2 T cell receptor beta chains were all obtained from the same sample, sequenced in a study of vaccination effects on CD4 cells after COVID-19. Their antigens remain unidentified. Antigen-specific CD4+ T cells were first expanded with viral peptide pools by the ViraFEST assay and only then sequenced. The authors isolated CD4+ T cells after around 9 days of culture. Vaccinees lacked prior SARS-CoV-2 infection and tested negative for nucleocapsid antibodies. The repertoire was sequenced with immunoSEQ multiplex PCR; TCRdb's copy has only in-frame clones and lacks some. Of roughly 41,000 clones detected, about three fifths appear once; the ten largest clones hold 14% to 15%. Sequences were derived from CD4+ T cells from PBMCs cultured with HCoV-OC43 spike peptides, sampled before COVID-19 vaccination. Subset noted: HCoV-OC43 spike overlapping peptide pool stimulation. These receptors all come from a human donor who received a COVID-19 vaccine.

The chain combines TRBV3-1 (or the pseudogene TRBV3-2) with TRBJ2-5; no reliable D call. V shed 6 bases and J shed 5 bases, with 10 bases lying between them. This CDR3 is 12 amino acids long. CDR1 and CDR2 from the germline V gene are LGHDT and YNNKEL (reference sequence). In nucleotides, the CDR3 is TGTGCCAGCAGTCCCCTTAGGGAGACCCAGTACTTC. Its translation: CASSPLRETQYF.

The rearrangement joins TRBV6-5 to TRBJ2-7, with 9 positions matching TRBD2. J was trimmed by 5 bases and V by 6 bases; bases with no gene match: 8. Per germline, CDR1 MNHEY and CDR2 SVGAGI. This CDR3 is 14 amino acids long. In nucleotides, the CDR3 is TGTGCCAGCAGCAGAATCGGGACTAGCCACGAGCAGTACTTC. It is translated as CASSRIGTSHEQYF.